One and the same sample provided the 26 T cell receptor beta chains below, sequenced in a study of blood T cell repertoires in COVID-19. Method: immunoSEQ multiplex PCR; TCRdb's copy keeps in-frame clones and lacks some. The data contain roughly 310,000 clones, 89% of them seen just once; the ten biggest clones take up roughly a tenth. Source material: PBMCs or T cells enriched from blood (not recorded which). These receptors were taken from a middle-aged woman who had recovered from COVID-19.

This clone has more than one count but fewer than ten. The chain has TRBV29-1 and TRBJ1-2; possibly TRBD1 for D (6 bases). The germline V gene encodes CDR1 SQVTM and CDR2 ANQGSEA. CDR3 length: 13 residues. V was shortened by 5 bases and J by 2 bases, with 12 bases between the two germline ends. CDR3 sequence reads: CSVLGTQNYGYTF. CDR3 sequence (DNA): TGCAGCGTTCTCGGGACACAGAACTATGGCTACACCTTC.

This chain joins TRBV7-9 and TRBJ2-3, with D tentatively TRBD2 (5 bases). From germline, CDR1 is SEHNR and CDR2 FQNEAQ (reference sequence). V lost 1 base, J lost 5 bases, and 16 bases lay in between. The CDR3 is 16 residues long. This CDR3 is CASSLDGGWIVDTQYF. The CDR3 DNA reads as TGTGCCAGCAGCTTAGATGGAGGATGGATTGTAGATACGCAGTATTTT.

The chain couples TRBV11-2 to TRBJ2-7; 7 bases are shared with TRBD1. The CDR3 consists of 13 residues. Unmatched junction bases numbered 2, after V lost 3 bases and J lost 3 bases. CDR1 SGHAT and CDR2 FQNNGV come from the germline V gene. CDR3 in amino acids: CASSFDRDYEQYF. CDR3 bases: TGTGCCAGCAGCTTCGACAGGGACTACGAGCAGTACTTC.

The J gene is TRBJ2-7, the V gene TRBV5-6; D not certain. V lost 3 bases and J 0 bases, leaving 16 bases between the germline ends. CDR1 SGHDT and CDR2 YYEEEE come from the germline V gene. This CDR3 is 16 amino acids long. CDR3 sequence: CASSSIKDMSSYEQYF. The CDR3 DNA is TGTGCCAGCAGCTCCATAAAAGACATGAGCTCCTACGAGCAGTACTTC.

V is TRBV6-5 and J is TRBJ1-1, with 8 bases aligning to TRBD1. Germline V gene lookup returns CDR1 MNHEY and CDR2 SVGAGI. Trimming removed 7 bases from V and 0 bases from J; junction bases left unmatched: 7. The CDR3 totals 15 residues. CDR3 DNA sequence: TGTGCCAGCACCCAGACAGGGGCGCTGAACACTGAAGCTTTCTTT. This translates into CASTQTGALNTEAFF.

The chain carries TRBV5-5 and TRBJ1-4, with 8 bases that match TRBD1. The CDR3 has 16 residues. J gave up 5 bases and V 1 base, and 7 bases lay outside the gene matches. The germline V gene has CDR1 SGHKS and CDR2 YYEKEE (reference sequence). CDR3 region: CASSLLTGQVNEKLFF. For the CDR3, the DNA is TGTGCCAGCAGCTTGCTGACGGGACAGGTGAATGAAAAACTGTTTTTT.

V and J are TRBV4-3 and TRBJ2-2, with TRBD2 identical over 9 bases. Germline CDR1 is LGHNA and CDR2 is YSLEER. After removal of 4 bases from V and 5 bases from J, the junction contained 8 bases not matched to a gene. The CDR3 totals 16 residues. The CDR3 sequence: CASSRLAGEGTGELFF. The CDR3 DNA reads TGCGCCAGCAGCCGGTTAGCGGGAGAGGGGACCGGGGAGCTGTTTTTT.

This chain uses TRBV6-5 with TRBJ1-1; TRBD1 agrees at 8 bases. The CDR3 is 13 amino acids. V lost 6 bases to trimming and J lost 5 bases; unmatched junction nucleotides: 5. Germline CDR1 is MNHEY and CDR2 is SVGAGI. The CDR3 protein is CASRQTGGTEAFF. In nucleotides, the CDR3 is TGTGCCAGCAGGCAAACAGGGGGGACTGAAGCTTTCTTT.

This chain uses TRBV10-3 with TRBJ1-1; a possible D gene is TRBD1 (5 bases). Germline CDR1 and CDR2: ENHRY and SYGVKD. V lost 3 bases and J 1 base, leaving 9 bases between the germline ends. The CDR3 consists of 14 residues. CDR3 nucleotides: TGTGCCATCAGTGAAATTCAGGGGAACACTGAAGCTTTCTTT. Amino acids: CAISEIQGNTEAFF.

This clone was seen only once. Other DNA sequences in the same sample also yield this CDR3. The rearrangement joins TRBV29-1 to TRBJ1-1; 12 bases fit TRBD1. CDR1 SQVTM and CDR2 ANQGSEA come from the germline V gene. The V segment lost 7 bases and the J segment 4 bases; nucleotides outside the gene matches: 7. CDR3 length: 14 amino acids. The CDR3 DNA is TGCAGCGGGGGGACAGGGGGCCTCGGCACTGAAGCTTTCTTT. Amino acid sequence: CSGGTGGLGTEAFF. The whole variable domain, remainder taken from reference TRBV29-1 and TRBJ1-1, is SAVISQKPSRDICQRGTSLTIQCQVDSQVTMMFWYRQQPGQSLTLIATANQGSEATYESGFVIDKFPISRPNLTFSTLTVSNMSPEDSSIYLCSGGTGGLGTEAFFGQGTRLTVV.

This sequence joins TRBV13 and TRBJ2-7, with a possible D match to TRBD1 (5 bases). Trimming cost V 4 bases and J 0 bases, with 10 bases left between them. The CDR3 has 14 amino acids. In germline, CDR1 is PRHDT, CDR2 FYEKMQ (reference sequence). This chain's CDR3 is CASSSVGLSYEQYF. Written as DNA, the CDR3 is TGTGCCAGCAGCTCAGTGGGGCTCTCCTACGAGCAGTACTTC.

J is TRBJ2-3 and V is TRBV11-2, with D perhaps TRBD1 (6 bases). CDR1 SGHAT and CDR2 FQNNGV come from the germline V gene. Trimming took off 5 bases at V and 4 bases at J, with 10 bases between the two ends. The length of the CDR3 is 13 residues. The CDR3 nucleotides are TGTGCCAGCAGCATTACAGGGTCAGATACGCAGTATTTT. Translating it yields CASSITGSDTQYF.

This chain connects TRBV9 to TRBJ2-1, with 7 bases identical to TRBD2. Trimming removed 2 bases from V and 2 bases from J; junction bases left unmatched: 10. Germline V CDR1 and CDR2: SGDLS, YYNGEE. The CDR3 is 17 amino acids. The CDR3 nucleotides read TGTGCCAGCAGCGTGGGCCCTTGGGGAGGGACCTACAATGAGCAGTTCTTC. Translation: CASSVGPWGGTYNEQFF.

The genes are TRBV29-1 and TRBJ2-5, with 9 bases aligning to TRBD2. J lost 5 bases, V lost 4 bases, and 14 bases had no gene match. This CDR3 has 16 amino acids. Looked up from germline, CDR1 is SQVTM and CDR2 is ANQGSEA. CDR3 DNA sequence: TGCAGCGTTGTCGGCGAAGCAGCGGGGGGCGGGGAGACCCAGTACTTC. Its translation: CSVVGEAAGGGETQYF. Full variable domain (outside the CDR3, taken from reference TRBV29-1 and TRBJ2-5): SAVISQKPSRDICQRGTSLTIQCQVDSQVTMMFWYRQQPGQSLTLIATANQGSEATYESGFVIDKFPISRPNLTFSTLTVSNMSPEDSSIYLCSVVGEAAGGGETQYFGPGTRLLVL.

The J gene is TRBJ2-3, the V gene TRBV5-4; 8 nucleotides agree with TRBD2. Germline V gives CDR1 SGHNT, CDR2 YYREEE (reference sequence). CDR3 length: 18 amino acids. The J segment lost 5 bases and the V segment lost 0 bases, leaving 14 bases of the junction unmatched. CDR3 region: CASSLGGLALLWGDTQYF. As DNA, the CDR3 is TGTGCCAGCAGCTTGGGCGGACTAGCCCTCCTATGGGGAGATACGCAGTATTTT.

The V gene is TRBV11-3, the J gene TRBJ2-3; unclear D gene. Trimming removed 5 bases at V and 6 bases at J, with 9 bases between. This CDR3 is built from 12 residues. Germline CDR1 is SGHNT and CDR2 is YENEEA. The CDR3 spells CASSQIGDTQYF. The CDR3 coding sequence is TGTGCCAGCAGCCAGATCGGGGATACGCAGTATTTT.

This clone was seen a few times. This chain uses TRBV2 with TRBJ1-2; unclear D gene. V lost 1 base to trimming and J lost 5 bases, with 5 bases between them. CDR3 size: 12 residues. CDR1 and CDR2 (germline): SNHLY, FYNNEI. CDR3 sequence: CASSEGAYGYTF. CDR3 nucleotides: TGTGCCAGCAGTGAAGGGGCATATGGCTACACCTTC. Combining the CDR3 with reference TRBV2 and TRBJ1-2 gives the whole variable domain EPEVTQTPSHQVTQMGQEVILRCVPISNHLYFYWYRQILGQKVEFLVSFYNNEISEKSEIFDDQFSVERPDGSNFTLKIRSTKLEDSAMYFCASSEGAYGYTFGSGTRLTVV.

The chain employs TRBV2 and TRBJ2-7; 8 bases align to TRBD2. The CDR3 contains 13 residues. Trimming at V came to 7 bases and at J to 6 bases, leaving 8 bases not matched to a gene. CDR1 SNHLY and CDR2 FYNNEI come from the germline V gene. CDR3 region: CASTTAGGGEQYF. The CDR3 coding sequence is TGTGCCAGCACCACGGCGGGGGGTGGCGAGCAGTACTTC.

The genes are TRBV24-1 and TRBJ1-4; TRBD1 is a possible D gene (6 bases). V lost 1 base, J lost 0 bases, and 11 bases lay in between. CDR3 length: 17 amino acids. Germline CDR1 reads KGHDR; CDR2 reads SFDVKD. The CDR3 DNA is TGTGCCACCAGTGATTTAGGGTCAGGGGCAACTAATGAAAAACTGTTTTTT. It is translated as CATSDLGSGATNEKLFF.

The rearrangement links TRBV5-6 to TRBJ2-2; 8 positions match TRBD2. Unmatched junction bases numbered 10, after V lost 3 bases and J lost 6 bases. The CDR3 is 16 residues long. Germline lookup yields CDR1 SGHDT and CDR2 YYEEEE. For the CDR3, the DNA is TGTGCCAGCAGCTCGACTGCCGGGGGGGCCTCCGGGGAGCTGTTTTTT. It specifies CASSSTAGGASGELFF.

In its sample, this clone was seen once. This chain uses TRBV20-1 with TRBJ1-3, with unresolved D. V was clipped by 6 bases and J by 0 bases, with 3 bases between them. The CDR3 sequence is 11 residues long. The V gene's germline CDR1 is DFQATT and CDR2 SNEGSKA (reference sequence). DNA of the CDR3: TGCAGTGCCTCCTCTGGAAACACCATATATTTT. Amino acid sequence: CSASSGNTIYF.

The chain combines TRBV30 with TRBJ2-7; D might be TRBD1 (6 bases). The CDR3 consists of 14 residues. CDR1 is GTSNPN and CDR2 is SVGIG in the germline V gene (reference sequence). V was trimmed by 0 bases and J by 2 bases, leaving 11 bases between them. The CDR3 is CAWSVGQSTYEQYF. CDR3 sequence (DNA): TGTGCCTGGAGTGTAGGACAGAGTACCTACGAGCAGTACTTC.

V and J are TRBV9 and TRBJ2-1, with D tentatively TRBD2 (5 bases). The CDR3 runs 16 residues. The germline V gene encodes CDR1 SGDLS and CDR2 YYNGEE. V was shortened by 0 bases and J by 0 bases, with 10 bases between the two germline ends. The CDR3 is CASSVGAVSSYNEQFF. CDR3 nucleotide sequence: TGTGCCAGCAGCGTAGGAGCGGTGAGCTCCTACAATGAGCAGTTCTTC.

This clone was counted a single time. The chain recombines TRBV27 with TRBJ2-7, with TRBD2 as a possible D gene (6 bases). V was cut by 7 bases and J by 3 bases, with 16 bases left in between. The CDR3 runs to 14 residues. The germline gives CDR1 MNHEY, CDR2 SMNVEV (reference sequence). The CDR3 DNA is TGTGCCAGCACACGCCGCGGGAACTTCTACGAGCAGTACTTC. It is translated as CASTRRGNFYEQYF.

This clone appeared once. This chain connects TRBV3-1 (or the pseudogene TRBV3-2) to TRBJ2-1; TRBD2 agrees at 13 bases. The CDR3 is 13 amino acids. Germline CDR1 LGHDT, CDR2 YNNKEL (reference sequence). Trimming cost V 1 base and J 12 bases; bases outside gene matches: 0. The CDR3 DNA follows: TGTGCCAGCAGCCAAGGACTAGCGGGAGGGCAGTTCTTC. Translation: CASSQGLAGGQFF.

The chain uses TRBV27 and TRBJ2-5, with a possible D match to TRBD2 (5 bases). Trimming left V 5 bases short and J 1 base short, with 8 bases between. There are 13 residues in the CDR3. Germline CDR1 and CDR2: MNHEY and SMNVEV (reference sequence). The CDR3 coding sequence is TGTGCCAGCAGTCCGGGGAGCCAAGAGACCCAGTACTTC. The encoded protein is CASSPGSQETQYF.